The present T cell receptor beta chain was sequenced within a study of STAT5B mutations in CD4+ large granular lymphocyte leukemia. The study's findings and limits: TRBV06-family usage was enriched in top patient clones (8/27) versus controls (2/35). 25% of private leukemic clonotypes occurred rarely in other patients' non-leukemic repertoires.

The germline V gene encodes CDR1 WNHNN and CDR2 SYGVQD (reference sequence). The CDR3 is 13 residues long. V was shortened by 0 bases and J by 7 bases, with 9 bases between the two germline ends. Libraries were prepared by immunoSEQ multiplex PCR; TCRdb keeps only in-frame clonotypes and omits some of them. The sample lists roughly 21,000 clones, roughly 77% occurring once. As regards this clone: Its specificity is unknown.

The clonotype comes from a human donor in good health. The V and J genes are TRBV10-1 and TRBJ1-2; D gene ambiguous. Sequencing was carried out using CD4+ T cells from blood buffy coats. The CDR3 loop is CASSESGRGGYTF. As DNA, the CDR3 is TGCGCCAGCAGTGAGTCAGGAAGAGGTGGCTACACCTTC.